Listed here are 17 T cell receptor beta chains from one sample, sequenced in a study of shared clonotypes between healthy human individuals. Assay: immunoSEQ multiplex PCR; the TCRdb copy retains only in-frame clones and omits some. The profile shows about 1.5 million clones, approximately 98% of them singletons. Sequencing input: naive CD4+ T cells sorted from blood. Subset reported: CD45RA+ positively selected. The source is a young man in good health.

The V gene is TRBV6-6, the J gene TRBJ2-5; 8 nucleotides line up with TRBD1. CDR3 length: 14 residues. J lost 4 bases, V lost 2 bases, and 3 bases had no gene match. Per the germline V gene, CDR1 is MNHNY and CDR2 is SVGAGI (reference sequence). The CDR3 loop is CASSYLDRGETQYF. Written as DNA, the CDR3 is TGTGCCAGCAGTTACCTTGACAGGGGAGAGACCCAGTACTTC.

The chain has TRBV9 and TRBJ2-2; D not resolved. V lost 0 bases and J lost 6, with 18 bases in between. In germline, CDR1 is SGDLS, CDR2 YYNGEE. The CDR3 contains 17 residues. The CDR3: CASSVVQAGPYAGELFF. The DNA of the CDR3 is TGTGCCAGCAGCGTAGTTCAGGCCGGACCCTACGCCGGGGAGCTGTTTTTT.

The V gene is TRBV5-6, the J gene TRBJ1-4, with TRBD1 matching 9 bases. Germline CDR1 SGHDT, CDR2 YYEEEE. J lost 2 bases, V lost 1 base, and 12 bases had no gene match. There are 19 residues in the CDR3. The CDR3: CASSLHTGTGLFTNEKLFF. In DNA, the CDR3 is TGTGCCAGCAGCTTGCACACCGGGACAGGGTTGTTCACTAATGAAAAACTGTTTTTT.

The chain links TRBV7-3 to TRBJ2-7; the D gene is possibly TRBD2 (6 bases). Germline V gene data show CDR1 as SGHTA and CDR2 as FQGTGA. Trimming shortened V by 3 bases and J by 2 bases, and 20 bases separated the two germline ends. The CDR3 length is 17 residues. The DNA for the CDR3 is TGTGCCAGCAGCTTTATAGGCGGGGTCGACAGTACCTACGAGCAGTACTTC. It translates to CASSFIGGVDSTYEQYF.

The rearrangement joins TRBV28 to TRBJ1-4, with a possible D match to TRBD1 (5 bases). The V gene's germline CDR1 is MDHEN and CDR2 SYDVKM. Trimming left V 5 bases short and J 5 bases short, with 36 bases between. The CDR3 consists of 22 residues. CDR3 amino acids: CASSLASSGLSRLLAGNEKLFF. CDR3 DNA: TGTGCCAGCAGTCTTGCCTCGTCAGGGCTCTCAAGATTGCTCGCAGGGAATGAAAAACTGTTTTTT.

The rearrangement links TRBV5-4 to TRBJ2-1; a weak D match, TRBD1 (6 bases). Trimming took off 2 bases at V and 0 bases at J, with 12 bases between the two ends. The CDR3 is 16 residues long. Germline assignment: CDR1 SGHNT and CDR2 YYREEE (reference sequence). Here the CDR3 reads CASSFRGLSSYNEQFF. CDR3 nucleotide sequence: TGTGCCAGCAGCTTCAGGGGTCTGAGCTCCTACAATGAGCAGTTCTTC. Filled out from reference TRBV5-4 and TRBJ2-1, the complete variable domain reads ETGVTQSPTHLIKTRGQQVTLRCSSQSGHNTVSWYQQALGQGPQFIFQYYREEENGRGNFPPRFSGLQFPNYSSELNVNALELDDSALYLCASSFRGLSSYNEQFFGPGTRLTVL.

This chain uses TRBV6-5 with TRBJ2-1; D not certain. The CDR3 sequence is 12 residues long. The germline CDR1 and CDR2 sequences are MNHEY and SVGAGI. The V and J ends lost 6 bases and 7 bases respectively, with 10 bases between them. In DNA form, the CDR3 reads TGTGCCAGCAGGCGCCTGGGAAATGAGCAGTTCTTC. It is translated as CASRRLGNEQFF.

V is TRBV5-1 and J is TRBJ1-1; no clear D. V dropped 1 base and J dropped 0 bases, with 7 bases sitting between them. Germline-derived CDR1 and CDR2 are SGHRS and YFSETQ. The CDR3 contains 14 residues. CDR3 sequence (DNA): TGCGCCAGCAGCTTGAAGGTCATGAACACTGAAGCTTTCTTT. Protein sequence: CASSLKVMNTEAFF.

As for this clone: Other DNA variants within this sample encode the same CDR3. The chain links TRBV9 to TRBJ2-1, with TRBD1 matching over 7 bases. CDR3 length: 15 amino acids. CDR1 is SGDLS, CDR2 YYNGEE, per germline. V lost 1 base to trimming and J lost 5 bases; unmatched junction nucleotides: 6. The CDR3 sequence: CASSVTGTANNEQFF. CDR3 nucleotides: TGTGCCAGCAGCGTAACTGGGACAGCCAACAATGAGCAGTTCTTC.

The chain combines TRBV11-2 with TRBJ2-7; D assignment may be TRBD1 or TRBD2 (5 bases each). Trimming took off 6 bases at V and 2 bases at J, with 17 bases between the two ends. Germline V CDR1 and CDR2: SGHAT, FQNNGV. The CDR3 runs to 15 residues. CDR3 region: CASRHPRDPTYEQYF. CDR3 nucleotide sequence: TGTGCCAGCAGACATCCCCGGGACCCCACCTACGAGCAGTACTTC. Full variable domain (rest looked up from reference TRBV11-2 and TRBJ2-7): EAGVAQSPRYKIIEKRQSVAFWCNPISGHATLYWYQQILGQGPKLLIQFQNNGVVDDSQLPKDRFSAERLKGVDSTLKIQPAKLEDSAVYLCASRHPRDPTYEQYFGPGTRLTVT.

A word on this clone: This same CDR3 is encoded by further DNA sequences in the sample. The chain has TRBV5-1 and TRBJ2-3, with unresolved D. The CDR3 is 15 amino acids. The germline V gene has CDR1 SGHRS and CDR2 YFSETQ. V shed 0 bases and J shed 2 bases, with 10 bases lying between them. The CDR3 reads CASSLVPGNTDTQYF. The CDR3, as DNA: TGCGCCAGCAGCTTGGTCCCGGGTAACACAGATACGCAGTATTTT.

A note on this clone: This specimen includes other DNA sequences encoding the same CDR3. V gene TRBV9 combines with J gene TRBJ2-3, with TRBD2 matching over 8 bases. This CDR3 is built from 16 residues. With V trimmed by 0 bases and J by 0 bases, 3 bases remained unmatched. CDR1 is SGDLS and CDR2 is YYNGEE in the germline V gene. CDR3 DNA: TGTGCCAGCAGCGTAGCTCCGGGAGGGAGCACAGATACGCAGTATTTT. Protein product: CASSVAPGGSTDTQYF.

This sequence joins TRBV19 and TRBJ2-7, with D possibly TRBD2 on 5 matching bases. The CDR3 loop spans 15 amino acids. CDR1 is LNHDA, CDR2 SQIVND, per germline (reference sequence). V was trimmed by 5 bases and J by 2 bases, leaving 16 bases between them. The CDR3 bases are TGTGCCAGTAGTCCCCTTACCGGGATCGCCTACGAGCAGTACTTC. It translates to CASSPLTGIAYEQYF.

The chain combines TRBV6-5 with TRBJ2-1; no firm D call. Per the germline V gene, CDR1 is MNHEY and CDR2 is SVGAGI. Trimming left V 2 bases short and J 4 bases short, with 6 bases between. The CDR3 length is 13 residues. This chain's CDR3 is CASSYPGYNEQFF. The CDR3 DNA is TGTGCCAGCAGTTACCCAGGATACAATGAGCAGTTCTTC.

In this sample, this clone turned up once. The chain has TRBV19 and TRBJ2-1, with D uncertain. CDR3 length equals 13 residues. With 3 bases removed from V and 13 bases from J, the gap between germline ends came to 16 bases. Germline V gives CDR1 LNHDA, CDR2 SQIVND (reference sequence). CDR3 coding DNA: TGTGCCAGTAGTATTACGGGCCTACAAGCTCAGTTCTTC. Protein sequence: CASSITGLQAQFF.

The chain recombines TRBV5-4 with TRBJ2-7, with D possibly matching TRBD2 (5 bases). The germline V gene encodes CDR1 SGHNT and CDR2 YYREEE (reference sequence). Trimming took 4 bases from V and 2 from J, leaving 13 bases between them. This CDR3 comprises 14 residues. The CDR3 DNA reads TGTGCCAGCAGCCGCGCGGGCGCAGCCTACGAGCAGTACTTC. This codes for CASSRAGAAYEQYF.

This rearrangement joins TRBV10-1 to TRBJ2-1; 11 bases are shared with TRBD2. Unmatched junction bases numbered 6, after V lost 5 bases and J lost 0 bases. Germline V gene data show CDR1 as WNHNN and CDR2 as SYGVQD (reference sequence). The CDR3 is 17 residues long. Here the CDR3 DNA reads TGCGCCAGCAGTTCTAGCGGGAGGCCAAGCTCCTACAATGAGCAGTTCTTC. It encodes CASSSSGRPSSYNEQFF.